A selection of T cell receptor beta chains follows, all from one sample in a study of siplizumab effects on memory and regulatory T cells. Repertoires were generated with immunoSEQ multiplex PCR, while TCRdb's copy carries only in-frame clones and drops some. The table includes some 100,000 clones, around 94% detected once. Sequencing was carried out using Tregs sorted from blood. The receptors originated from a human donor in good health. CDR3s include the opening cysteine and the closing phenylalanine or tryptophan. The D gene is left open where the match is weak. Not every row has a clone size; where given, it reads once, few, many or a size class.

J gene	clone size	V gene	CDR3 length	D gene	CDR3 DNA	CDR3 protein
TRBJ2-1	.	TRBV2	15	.	TGTGCCAGCACGATCCCTACGTCGGGCTACAATGAGCAGTTCTTC	CASTIPTSGYNEQFF
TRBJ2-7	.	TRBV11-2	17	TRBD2	TGTGCCAGCAGCTTATTTCCCGGGACTAGCACATACTACGAGCAGTACTTC	CASSLFPGTSTYYEQYF
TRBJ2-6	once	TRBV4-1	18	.	TGCGCCAGCAGCCAAGATCGTTGGGCAGGGGCTGGGGCCAACGTCCTGACTTTC	CASSQDRWAGAGANVLTF
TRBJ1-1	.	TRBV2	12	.	TGTGCCAGCAGTGAATGGGCAGGGGTAGCTTTCTTT	CASSEWAGVAFF
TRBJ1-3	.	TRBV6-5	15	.	TGTGCCAGCAGTACGCCGACAGGCCCAGGAAACACCATATATTTT	CASSTPTGPGNTIYF
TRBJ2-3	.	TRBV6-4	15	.	TGTGCCAGCAGTATCCAGCCTACTAGCACAGATACGCAGTATTTT	CASSIQPTSTDTQYF
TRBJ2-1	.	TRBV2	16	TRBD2	TGTGCCAGCAATTCTCCCGGGACTAGTCGGAACAATGAGCAGTTCTTC	CASNSPGTSRNNEQFF
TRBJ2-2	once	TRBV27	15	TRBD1	TGTGCCAGCGCACGGACAGGGACGAACACCGGGGAGCTGTTTTTT	CASARTGTNTGELFF
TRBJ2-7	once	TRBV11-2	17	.	TGTGCCAGCAGCTTAGGGGTTTGGGCACCTAGTTCCTACGAGCAGTACTTC	CASSLGVWAPSSYEQYF
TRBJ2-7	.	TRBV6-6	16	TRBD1	TGTGCCAGCAGTCGACAGGGCCCCAAGAGCTCCTACGAGCAGTACTTC	CASSRQGPKSSYEQYF
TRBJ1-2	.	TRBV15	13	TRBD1	TGTGCCACCGGACAGGGGGATACCTATGGCTACACCTTC	CATGQGDTYGYTF
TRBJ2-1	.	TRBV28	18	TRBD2	TGTGCCAGCAGTCCCCCTAGACATCGACTAGCGGCCTACAATGAGCAGTTCTTC	CASSPPRHRLAAYNEQFF
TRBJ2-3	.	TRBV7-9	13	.	TGTGCCAGCAGCTTTCAGGTGGCAGATACGCAGTATTTT	CASSFQVADTQYF
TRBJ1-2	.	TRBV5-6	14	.	TGTGCCAGCAGCTTAACGGGACAAGACTATGGCTACACCTTC	CASSLTGQDYGYTF
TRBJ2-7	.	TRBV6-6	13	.	TGTGCCAGCAGTTACTCGTCGCGCTCCGAGCAGTACTTC	CASSYSSRSEQYF
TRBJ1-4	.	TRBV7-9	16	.	TGTGCCAGCAGCTCCACCCCGGCGGGGGGCGTTGAAAAACTGTTTTTT	CASSSTPAGGVEKLFF
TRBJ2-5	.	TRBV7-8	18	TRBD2	TGTGCCAGCAGCTTAGCACTACTAGCGGGAGAGTATCGAGAGACCCAGTACTTC	CASSLALLAGEYRETQYF
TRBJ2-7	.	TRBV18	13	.	TGTGCCAGCTCACCTGGGGTATCCTACGAGCAGTACTTC	CASSPGVSYEQYF
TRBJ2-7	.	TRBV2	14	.	TGTGCCAGCAGTGCAAGAGGGGTTTCCTACGAGCAGTACTTC	CASSARGVSYEQYF
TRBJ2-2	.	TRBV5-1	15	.	TGCGCCAGCAGCGCCGGGACATTTAACACCGGGGAGCTGTTTTTT	CASSAGTFNTGELFF
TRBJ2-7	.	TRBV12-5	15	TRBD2	TGTGCTAGTGCCGCCGGGGGGGGAGGTTCCTACGAGCAGTACTTC	CASAAGGGGSYEQYF
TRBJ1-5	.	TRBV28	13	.	TGTGCCAGCACAGGGTTAACGAATCAGCCCCAGCATTTT	CASTGLTNQPQHF
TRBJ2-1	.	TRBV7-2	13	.	TGTGCCAGCGCCCGGGACTCTTACAATGAGCAGTTCTTC	CASARDSYNEQFF
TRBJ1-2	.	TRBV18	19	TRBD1	TGTGCCAGCTCACCACCCCTAAGTCAGGGACAGGATAGATCCTATGGCTACACCTTC	CASSPPLSQGQDRSYGYTF
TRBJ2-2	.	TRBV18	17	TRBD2	TGTGCCAGCTCACCGGTGACTAGCGGTACCTCGGGAGGGGAGCTGTTTTTT	CASSPVTSGTSGGELFF
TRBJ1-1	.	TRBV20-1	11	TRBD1	TGCAGGACCACAGGGGGCACTGAAGCTTTCTTT	CRTTGGTEAFF